The 23 T cell receptor beta chains below all came from one sample that was sequenced in a study of cytomegalovirus exposure and HLA in healthy donors. The PCR had 60 Vbeta and 13 Jbeta primers. Using immunoSEQ multiplex PCR, the repertoire was profiled, and TCRdb retains in-frame clones only, with some absent. The profile shows 120,000 to 150,000 clones, 70% to 80% of them singletons. Sequenced sample: PBMCs. Receptors were obtained from a female donor in good health and CMV-seronegative.

This chain uses TRBV11-2 with TRBJ2-2, with a tentative D call TRBD2 (7 bases). Germline V gene lookup returns CDR1 SGHAT and CDR2 FQNNGV. V was shortened by 3 bases and J by 3 bases, with 11 bases between the two germline ends. CDR3 length: 15 amino acids. CDR3 coding DNA: TGTGCCAGCAGCTTCCGGGGGGCGCACACCGGGGAGCTGTTTTTT. Its translation: CASSFRGAHTGELFF.

The CDR3 protein is CASSQEAGGPNNEQFF. CDR3 sequence (DNA): TGCGCCAGCAGCCAAGAAGCGGGGGGGCCTAACAATGAGCAGTTCTTC. V usage is TRBV4-1 and J usage is TRBJ2-1; 10 bases line up with TRBD2. This CDR3 contains 16 residues. The trim removed 0 bases at V and 5 bases at J, leaving 4 bases unmatched. Germline V gene data show CDR1 as MGHRA and CDR2 as YSYEKL.

V usage is TRBV2 and J usage is TRBJ1-2; no definite D call. Per germline, CDR1 SNHLY and CDR2 FYNNEI. Deletions cut 1 base from V and 4 bases from J, with 7 bases between. This CDR3 has 13 residues. CDR3 nucleotide sequence: TGTGCCAGCAGTGAAGAAACAACCTATGGCTACACCTTC. It codes for CASSEETTYGYTF.

This chain links TRBV15 with TRBJ2-3; D remains ambiguous. In germline, CDR1 is LNHNV, CDR2 YYDKDF (reference sequence). This CDR3 has 15 residues. The V end was cut by 0 bases, the J end by 9 bases, with 16 bases between. CDR3 protein: CATSREARSKLTQYF. The CDR3, as DNA: TGTGCCACCAGCAGAGAGGCCAGGTCCAAGTTAACGCAGTATTTT.

This sequence joins TRBV5-1 and TRBJ2-1; no clear D. The germline CDR1 and CDR2 sequences are SGHRS and YFSETQ. V lost 6 bases, J lost 9 bases, and 19 bases lay in between. This CDR3 is 14 amino acids long. In DNA form, the CDR3 reads TGCGCCAGCATAGGAAGCGCCACTGGCGGTGAGCAGTTCTTC. This translates into CASIGSATGGEQFF.

This chain joins TRBV7-6 and TRBJ1-5; D may be TRBD1 (5 bases). Germline V gene lookup returns CDR1 SGHVS and CDR2 FNYEAQ. The CDR3 is made up of 15 amino acids. Trimming took 0 bases from V and 4 from J, leaving 10 bases between them. CDR3 sequence: CASSLAPGGNQPQHF. The CDR3 coding sequence is TGTGCCAGCAGCTTAGCGCCGGGGGGGAATCAGCCCCAGCATTTT.

The chain carries TRBV7-2 and TRBJ2-3; 7 bases agree with TRBD1. The CDR3 has 16 amino acids. Looked up from germline, CDR1 is SGHTA and CDR2 is FQGNSA. The ends lost 5 bases at V and 0 bases at J; junction bases unmatched: 8. For the CDR3, the DNA is TGTGCCAGCAGCATCTCGACAGGGTCTAGCACAGATACGCAGTATTTT. Protein product: CASSISTGSSTDTQYF.

In regard to this clone: One junction end does not reproduce the germline sequence, and a read error may be involved. The CDR3 DNA reads TGTGCCAGCACTTTAGCAGGGGCCTATGGTTCACCCCTCCACTTT. Its translation is CASTLAGAYGSPLHF. The genes are TRBV28 and TRBJ1-6; D might be TRBD1 (6 bases). Germline CDR1 MDHEN, CDR2 SYDVKM. The CDR3 totals 15 residues.

DNA of the CDR3: TGTGCCAGCAGTTACTCGGGGGGAGAGGGTTATGGCTACACCTTC. It specifies CASSYSGGEGYGYTF. The rearrangement links TRBV6-6 to TRBJ1-2, with D perhaps matching TRBD1 (5 bases). The germline V gene encodes CDR1 MNHNY and CDR2 SVGAGI (reference sequence). V lost 0 bases to trimming and J lost 5 bases, with 13 bases between them. There are 15 residues in the CDR3.

This chain links TRBV7-6 with TRBJ2-2, with D maybe TRBD1 (5 bases). This CDR3 is built from 15 residues. V was shortened by 3 bases and J by 4 bases, with 12 bases between the two germline ends. From germline, CDR1 is SGHVS and CDR2 FNYEAQ. The CDR3 here is CASSFGRGRTGELFF. The CDR3 nucleotides are TGTGCCAGCAGCTTTGGTAGGGGTCGCACCGGGGAGCTGTTTTTT.

V is TRBV9 and J is TRBJ2-5; 8 nucleotides align to TRBD2. This CDR3 is 15 amino acids long. V was pared by 4 bases and J by 5 bases, with 10 bases of the junction left unmatched. Germline V gives CDR1 SGDLS, CDR2 YYNGEE. The CDR3 bases are TGTGCCAGCAGCCCTCACGGCGGGGGGCGGGAGACCCAGTACTTC. Protein product: CASSPHGGGRETQYF.

The V call is TRBV30, the J call TRBJ1-2; D may be TRBD1 (5 bases). The CDR3 consists of 14 residues. Deletions cut 2 bases from V and 8 bases from J, with 18 bases between. CDR1 and CDR2 (germline): GTSNPN, SVGIG (reference sequence). The CDR3 loop is CAWSIGHHGTGYTF. CDR3 DNA sequence: TGTGCCTGGAGTATCGGACATCACGGCACCGGCTACACCTTC.

The V and J genes are TRBV25-1 and TRBJ2-3; TRBD1 aligns across 8 bases. V lost 4 bases to trimming and J lost 4 bases; unmatched junction nucleotides: 7. The CDR3 loop spans 15 amino acids. Germline values: CDR1 MGHDK, CDR2 SYGVNS. The CDR3 here is CASSGDRGEADTQYF. CDR3 DNA sequence: TGTGCCAGCAGTGGCGACAGGGGAGAGGCAGATACGCAGTATTTT.

The chain links TRBV6-5 to TRBJ2-1; 9 nucleotides agree with TRBD1. The junction had 11 bases not matched to a gene; V was cut back by 6 bases and J by 5 bases. Germline values: CDR1 MNHEY, CDR2 SVGAGI. This CDR3 is built from 16 residues. This CDR3 is CASRYHRDRVDNEQFF. For the CDR3, the DNA is TGTGCCAGCAGATACCACCGGGACAGGGTAGACAATGAGCAGTTCTTC.

The chain joins TRBV7-8 to TRBJ2-7; 9 bases line up with TRBD2. Losses at the gene ends were 2 bases for V and 2 bases for J; bases not matched to a gene: 7. The CDR3 is 16 amino acids. Germline V gene data show CDR1 as SGHVS and CDR2 as FQNEAQ. CDR3 bases: TGTGCCAGCAGCTTAAACCTGGCTAGCGGGACCTACGAGCAGTACTTC. Amino acids: CASSLNLASGTYEQYF.

The V gene is TRBV19, the J gene TRBJ1-5; TRBD1 matches at 11 bases. Germline CDR1 LNHDA, CDR2 SQIVND (reference sequence). V was pared by 3 bases and J by 4 bases, with 11 bases of the junction left unmatched. This CDR3 has 18 amino acids. In DNA form, the CDR3 reads TGTGCCAGTAGTATGGGTCGCCGGACAGGGGGCCGGAATCAGCCCCAGCATTTT. Protein: CASSMGRRTGGRNQPQHF.

The gene calls are TRBV7-6 and TRBJ2-2, with D hard to call. The CDR3 runs 15 residues. V was clipped by 2 bases and J by 0 bases, with 7 bases between them. Germline assignment: CDR1 SGHVS and CDR2 FNYEAQ. The CDR3 spells CASSLYLANTGELFF. The CDR3 region has the DNA TGTGCCAGCAGCTTATACCTAGCGAACACCGGGGAGCTGTTTTTT.

The chain recombines TRBV5-4 with TRBJ2-7, with 7 bases fitting TRBD1. The V gene end was trimmed by 10 bases and the J gene end by 4 bases; junction bases not matched to a gene: 17. Germline CDR1 reads SGHNT; CDR2 reads YYREEE (reference sequence). This CDR3 region has 15 residues. This CDR3 is CAVSYRGRQTYEQYF. CDR3 sequence (DNA): TGTGCCGTATCATACAGGGGACGACAGACTTACGAGCAGTACTTC.

This clone showed up just once. V gene TRBV4-1 combines with J gene TRBJ1-1; no clear D gene. The CDR3 spans 14 residues. V was clipped by 4 bases and J by 1 base, with 10 bases between them. CDR1 and CDR2 from the germline V gene are MGHRA and YSYEKL. DNA of the CDR3: TGCGCCAGCAGCCCTGGAGTGACGAACACTGAAGCTTTCTTT. Encoded protein: CASSPGVTNTEAFF.

The chain couples TRBV18 to TRBJ1-1; D gene unclear. Trimming took off 6 bases at V and 8 bases at J, with 13 bases between the two ends. The germline gives CDR1 KGHSH, CDR2 LQKENI. This CDR3 spans 12 amino acids. The DNA for the CDR3 is TGTGCCAGCTCCCCCAAACGAGCCGAAGCTTTCTTT. Its protein is CASSPKRAEAFF.

J is TRBJ1-2 and V is TRBV7-2; D not certain. The CDR3 loop spans 15 amino acids. CDR1 SGHTA and CDR2 FQGNSA come from the germline V gene. V gave up 1 base and J gave up 0 bases, with 9 bases separating them. CDR3 region: CASSLVSFPNYGYTF. The CDR3 DNA is TGTGCCAGCAGCTTAGTTTCTTTTCCTAACTATGGCTACACCTTC.

This chain uses TRBV5-4 with TRBJ1-4; D is unclear. The CDR3 extends over 14 amino acids. V lost 0 bases to trimming and J lost 7 bases, with 10 bases between them. The germline gives CDR1 SGHNT, CDR2 YYREEE (reference sequence). The CDR3 region is CASSLGGEVEKLFF. DNA of the CDR3: TGTGCCAGCAGCTTGGGGGGAGAAGTTGAAAAACTGTTTTTT.

CDR3 amino acids: CATSRERGAATQYF. The CDR3 DNA follows: TGCGCCACCTCCCGGGAGCGGGGGGCAGCTACGCAGTATTTT. The V and J genes are TRBV5-1 and TRBJ2-3; 9 nucleotides align to TRBD2. Germline V gives CDR1 SGHRS, CDR2 YFSETQ. The CDR3 runs 14 residues. J was trimmed by 8 bases and V by 9 bases; bases with no gene match: 13.